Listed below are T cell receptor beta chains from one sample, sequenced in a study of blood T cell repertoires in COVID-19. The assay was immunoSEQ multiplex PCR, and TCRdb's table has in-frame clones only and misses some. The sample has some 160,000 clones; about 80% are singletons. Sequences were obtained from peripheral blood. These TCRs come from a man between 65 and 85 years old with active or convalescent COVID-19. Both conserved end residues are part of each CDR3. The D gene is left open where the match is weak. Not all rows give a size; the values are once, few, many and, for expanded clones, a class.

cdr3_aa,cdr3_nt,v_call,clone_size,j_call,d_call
CASSMTGPEAFF,TGCGCCAGCAGCATGACAGGACCTGAAGCTTTCTTT,TRBV5-1,-,TRBJ1-1,-
CASSVRDSSSYEQYF,TGCGCCAGCAGCGTCCGGGACAGTTCATCCTACGAGCAGTACTTC,TRBV5-1,-,TRBJ2-7,TRBD1
CASSQTAGQYF,TGTGCCAGCAGCCAAACAGCGGGGCAGTACTTC,TRBV7-9,few,TRBJ2-7,-
CASSRAGTEAFF,TGTGCCAGCAGCCGGGCGGGCACTGAAGCTTTCTTT,TRBV2,-,TRBJ1-1,-
CASSRGLAGLNEQFF,TGTGCCAGCAGCCGTGGACTAGCGGGACTAAATGAGCAGTTCTTC,TRBV7-3,-,TRBJ2-1,TRBD2
CASSRGGQGASYNEQFF,TGTGCCAGCAGTCGCGGTGGACAGGGGGCCTCCTACAATGAGCAGTTCTTC,TRBV6-6,-,TRBJ2-1,TRBD1
CATSGTDMKTQYF,TGTGCCACCAGTGGGACAGATATGAAGACCCAGTACTTC,TRBV24-1,-,TRBJ2-5,-
CASASRDTQYF,TGTGCCAGCGCGTCCAGGGATACGCAGTATTTT,TRBV27,-,TRBJ2-3,-
CASSSLGDRNTEAFF,TGTGCCAGCAGTTCCTTGGGGGACAGAAACACTGAAGCTTTCTTT,TRBV6-5,few,TRBJ1-1,TRBD1
CASSRLAGVAEQFF,TGTGCCAGCAGCCGACTAGCGGGAGTGGCTGAGCAGTTCTTC,TRBV9,-,TRBJ2-1,TRBD2
CASSLSHVSGNTIYF,TGCGCCAGCAGCCTGAGCCATGTCTCTGGAAACACCATATATTTT,TRBV5-1,-,TRBJ1-3,-
CASTQGGGELFF,TGTGCCAGTACCCAGGGAGGCGGGGAGCTGTTTTTT,TRBV19,-,TRBJ2-2,-
CASSLAGRGQRNTEAFF,TGTGCCAGCAGCTTGGCCGGAAGAGGACAGAGGAACACTGAAGCTTTCTTT,TRBV5-8,-,TRBJ1-1,-
CASSITAWGGTGELFF,TGTGCCAGTAGTATAACGGCCTGGGGCGGCACCGGGGAGCTGTTTTTT,TRBV19,-,TRBJ2-2,-
CASSLGDRGGSYEQYF,TGTGCCAGCAGCTTAGGGGACAGGGGGGGATCCTACGAGCAGTACTTC,TRBV7-8,-,TRBJ2-7,TRBD1
CASTRGTGKDYGYTF,TGTGCCAGCACCAGGGGGACAGGGAAGGACTATGGCTACACCTTC,TRBV6-5,-,TRBJ1-2,TRBD1
CSASRTSGVYSYEQYF,TGCAGTGCTAGTCGGACTAGCGGGGTGTACTCCTACGAGCAGTACTTC,TRBV20-1,-,TRBJ2-7,TRBD2
CASKRETGPGGYGYTF,TGCGCCAGCAAAAGGGAAACAGGGCCTGGCGGCTATGGCTACACCTTC,TRBV5-1,few,TRBJ1-2,-
CASSDSHRTAEKLFF,TGTGCCAGCAGTGACTCACACAGGACAGCTGAAAAACTGTTTTTT,TRBV2,-,TRBJ1-4,-
CASSLVPWTKNSPLHF,TGTGCCAGCAGCTTGGTACCGTGGACTAAGAATTCACCCCTCCACTTT,TRBV5-4,-,TRBJ1-6,-
CASSRQGWKAFF,TGTGCCAGCAGCAGACAGGGTTGGAAAGCTTTCTTT,TRBV6-2/TRBV6-3,-,TRBJ1-1,TRBD1
CASSQDRRGRTYEQYF,TGCGCCAGCAGCCAAGATCGGAGAGGGCGGACCTACGAGCAGTACTTC,TRBV4-1,-,TRBJ2-7,-
CASGRSSEETQYF,TGTGCCAGCGGCCGGAGCAGTGAAGAGACCCAGTACTTC,TRBV2,-,TRBJ2-5,-
CATSDPRQGAHGYTF,TGTGCCACCAGTGACCCTCGACAGGGGGCCCATGGCTACACCTTC,TRBV24-1,-,TRBJ1-2,TRBD1
CASSLAGNGYTF,TGCGCCAGCAGCTTGGCAGGGAATGGCTACACCTTC,TRBV5-1,few,TRBJ1-2,-
CASKTARDRGPGELFF,TGTGCCAGTAAGACCGCCCGGGACAGAGGCCCCGGGGAGCTGTTTTTT,TRBV19,-,TRBJ2-2,TRBD1
CASTQQGKVNQPQHF,TGTGCCAGCACCCAACAGGGGAAAGTGAATCAGCCCCAGCATTTT,TRBV7-2,-,TRBJ1-5,TRBD1
CASSIPGQKYNYGYTF,TGTGCCAGTAGTATCCCGGGACAGAAGTATAACTATGGCTACACCTTC,TRBV19,-,TRBJ1-2,TRBD1
CASTPGQGTDTQYF,TGCGCCAGCACCCCAGGACAGGGGACAGATACGCAGTATTTT,TRBV5-1,-,TRBJ2-3,TRBD1
CASGFQGMRETQYF,TGTGCTAGTGGTTTTCAGGGTATGCGGGAGACCCAGTACTTC,TRBV12-5,-,TRBJ2-5,-
CASTSQDRPYEQYF,TGTGCCAGTACTTCCCAGGACAGACCCTACGAGCAGTACTTC,TRBV19,-,TRBJ2-7,-
CASSTSGRAGEQFF,TGCGCCAGCAGCACTAGCGGGAGGGCCGGTGAGCAGTTCTTC,TRBV10-2,-,TRBJ2-1,TRBD2
CASSLREDSYNEQFF,TGTGCCAGCAGCCTACGGGAGGACTCCTACAATGAGCAGTTCTTC,TRBV7-2,-,TRBJ2-1,TRBD2
CAWSVGGGPGEQFF,TGTGCCTGGAGTGTAGGGGGGGGCCCCGGTGAGCAGTTCTTC,TRBV30,-,TRBJ2-1,-
CASSLEASEYNEQFF,TGTGCCAGCAGCTTGGAGGCTAGCGAGTACAATGAGCAGTTCTTC,TRBV5-4,-,TRBJ2-1,-
CASSPQGKSTNEKLFF,TGTGCCAGCAGCCCACAGGGGAAATCGACTAATGAAAAACTGTTTTTT,TRBV6-2/TRBV6-3,-,TRBJ1-4,TRBD1
CASSLGREPNEQFF,TGTGCCAGCAGCCTGGGGCGGGAGCCGAATGAGCAGTTCTTC,TRBV7-3,-,TRBJ2-1,TRBD2
CASSQGQAGVYNEQFF,TGTGCCAGCAGCCAAGGTCAAGCGGGAGTCTACAATGAGCAGTTCTTC,TRBV14,-,TRBJ2-1,TRBD2
CSASSTSFDEQFF,TGCAGTGCTAGTTCGACTAGCTTCGATGAGCAGTTCTTC,TRBV20-1,-,TRBJ2-1,TRBD2
CASTSNGDTEAFF,TGTGCCAGCACCTCAAACGGGGACACTGAAGCTTTCTTT,TRBV11-2,-,TRBJ1-1,-
CASSSLAGDVTGELFF,TGTGCCAGCAGCTCCCTAGCGGGAGATGTCACCGGGGAGCTGTTTTTT,TRBV7-9,-,TRBJ2-2,TRBD2
CASSQVNRGTSGANVLTF,TGTGCCAGCAGCCAAGTGAACAGGGGTACCTCTGGGGCCAACGTCCTGACTTTC,TRBV3-1/TRBV3-2,-,TRBJ2-6,TRBD1
CAISQGQGTGEQYF,TGTGCCATCAGCCAGGGACAGGGGACGGGCGAGCAGTACTTC,TRBV10-3,-,TRBJ2-7,TRBD1
CASSQTGELFF,TGTGCCAGCAGTCAAACCGGGGAGCTGTTTTTT,TRBV12-3/TRBV12-4,-,TRBJ2-2,-
CSVEDSGRGAYNEQFF,TGCAGCGTTGAAGATTCCGGGAGGGGCGCCTACAATGAGCAGTTCTTC,TRBV29-1,-,TRBJ2-1,TRBD2
CASSSSPSYEQYF,TGTGCCAGCAGCTCTTCCCCCAGCTACGAGCAGTACTTC,TRBV7-2,-,TRBJ2-7,-
CASSSDSYGYTF,TGTGCCAGCAGTTCAGACTCGTATGGCTACACCTTC,TRBV28,-,TRBJ1-2,-
CASSPQGPNQPQHF,TGTGCCAGCAGTCCCCAGGGCCCGAATCAGCCCCAGCATTTT,TRBV6-2/TRBV6-3,-,TRBJ1-5,-
CASRRDIFPSREQYF,TGTGCCAGCAGGAGAGACATTTTTCCCTCACGCGAGCAGTACTTC,TRBV28,-,TRBJ2-7,-
CASSQDRGSRPYGYTF,TGCGCCAGCAGCCAAGATCGCGGGTCTAGACCCTATGGCTACACCTTC,TRBV4-3,-,TRBJ1-2,-
CASSDSGLAGFNEQFF,TGTGCCAGCAGTGACTCTGGACTAGCGGGCTTCAATGAGCAGTTCTTC,TRBV6-4,-,TRBJ2-1,TRBD2
CASSRGSLAYEQYF,TGTGCCAGCAGTAGAGGGTCGTTAGCCTACGAGCAGTACTTC,TRBV7-9,-,TRBJ2-7,-
CASSLRGTNQPQHF,TGTGCCAGCAGCTTGCGGGGTACTAATCAGCCCCAGCATTTT,TRBV5-6,-,TRBJ1-5,-
CASSYNRPGPYEQYF,TGTGCCAGCAGTTACAACCGCCCGGGTCCCTACGAGCAGTACTTC,TRBV6-2/TRBV6-3,-,TRBJ2-7,-
CASSVATGMGELFF,TGTGCCAGCAGCGTAGCTACAGGGATGGGGGAGCTGTTTTTT,TRBV9,-,TRBJ2-2,-
CASSIGLGWEQETQYF,TGTGCCAGTAGTATAGGTCTGGGGTGGGAGCAAGAGACCCAGTACTTC,TRBV19,-,TRBJ2-5,-
CASSPRLEAPGYTF,TGTGCCAGCTCACCACGCTTGGAGGCACCAGGCTACACCTTC,TRBV18,-,TRBJ1-2,-
CASSKRARRQGGSGNTIYF,TGTGCCAGCAGCAAACGGGCGAGAAGACAGGGGGGGTCTGGAAACACCATATATTTT,TRBV21-1,-,TRBJ1-3,-
CASSYRGYQPQHF,TGTGCCAGCAGTTACAGGGGTTATCAGCCCCAGCATTTT,TRBV6-2/TRBV6-3,-,TRBJ1-5,-
CASRREGFYGYTF,TGTGCCAGCAGGCGGGAGGGGTTCTATGGCTACACCTTC,TRBV27,-,TRBJ1-2,-